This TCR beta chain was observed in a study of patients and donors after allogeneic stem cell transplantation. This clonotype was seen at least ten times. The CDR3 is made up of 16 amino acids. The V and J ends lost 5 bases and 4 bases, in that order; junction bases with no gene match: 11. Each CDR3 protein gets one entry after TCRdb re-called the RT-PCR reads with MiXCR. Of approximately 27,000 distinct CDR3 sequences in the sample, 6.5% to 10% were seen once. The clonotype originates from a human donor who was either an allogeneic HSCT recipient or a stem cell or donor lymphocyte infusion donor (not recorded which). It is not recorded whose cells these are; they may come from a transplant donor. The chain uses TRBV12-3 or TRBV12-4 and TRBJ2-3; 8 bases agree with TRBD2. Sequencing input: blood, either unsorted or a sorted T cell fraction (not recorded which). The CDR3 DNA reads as TGTGCCAGCAGTCACTTAGGACGCGGGGGGTCAGATACGCAGTATTTT. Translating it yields CASSHLGRGGSDTQYF.